This T cell receptor (beta chain) was observed in a study of blood T cells in healthy people across ages. Regarding the study as a whole: Naive CD4+ cells and diversity were both higher in long-lived donors than in aged donors. Naive T cell percentage strongly correlated with TCR beta diversity. TCR beta diversity, measured per million T cells, fell in a roughly linear way with age.

The table lists this clonotype with a few counts. Its cognate antigen is unknown. A J-beta primer mix and a sample-barcoded 5' primer were used in a second PCR of roughly 7 to 12 cycles. MiXCR, run by TCRdb on the 5' RACE reads, gives a single entry per CDR3 protein. The sample comprises about 1.4 million distinct CDR3 sequences, roughly 64% of which are singletons, and under 8.5% rests with the top ten. CDR1 is SGHVS, CDR2 FQNEAQ, per germline. The CDR3 is made up of 14 amino acids. This TCR was recovered from a man between 18 and 29 years old in good health. The source material was blood. The chain links TRBV7-8 to TRBJ2-4, with 8 bases aligning to TRBD1. The closer fit of TRBJ2-7 to the DNA end suggests the J call may be wrong. In nucleotides, the CDR3 is TGTGCCAGCAGCAATAGTAGACAGGGGTACGAGCAGTACTTC. Protein: CASSNSRQGYEQYF.